The 27 T cell receptor beta chains presented below share a single source sample, sequenced in a study of blood T cells in healthy people across ages. PCR was performed a second time for about 6 to 12 cycles using a sample-barcoded 5' primer and a J-beta primer mix. MiXCR was run by TCRdb on the 5' RACE reads, yielding one entry per CDR3 protein. Of fewer than 650,000 distinct CDR3 sequences detected, 25% to 35% appear once; the ten largest clones hold about 3.3%. These same data were also listed under a study on T cells of mothers and their children.

Sequenced: blood. The receptors were gathered from a boy between 2 and 10 years old in good health.

This clonotype was counted a few times. This chain joins TRBV12-3 or TRBV12-4 and TRBJ2-2, with 11 bases matching TRBD2. J lost 5 bases, V lost 7 bases, and 9 bases had no gene match. There are 16 residues in the CDR3. CDR3 DNA sequence: TGTGCCAGCATCCTTTCCGGGACTAGCGGAACCGGGGAGCTGTTTTTT. As protein: CASILSGTSGTGELFF.

The chain recombines TRBV5-6 with TRBJ1-5; 9 nucleotides line up with TRBD1. Germline loops: CDR1 SGHDT, CDR2 YYEEEE. There are 14 residues in the CDR3. J was trimmed by 10 bases and V by 3 bases; bases with no gene match: 8. DNA for the CDR3: TGTGCCAGCAGCTCAACAGGGGGCCTATACCCCCAGCATTTT. Translated: CASSSTGGLYPQHF.

This clonotype has just a few counts. The V and J genes are TRBV10-3 and TRBJ2-3; D is tentatively TRBD1 or TRBD2 (5 bases each). There are 15 residues in the CDR3. CDR1 is ENHRY, CDR2 SYGVKD, per germline. Trimming stripped 4 bases from V and 2 bases from J, with 13 bases between. The CDR3 loop is CAISGGGPFTDTQYF. The CDR3 coding sequence is TGTGCCATCAGTGGTGGGGGACCATTCACAGATACGCAGTATTTT.

The J gene is TRBJ1-2, the V gene TRBV15; TRBD1 is a possible D gene (6 bases). V gave up 0 bases and J gave up 7 bases, with 18 bases separating them. This CDR3 region has 16 residues. Germline lookup yields CDR1 LNHNV and CDR2 YYDKDF (reference sequence). In nucleotides, the CDR3 is TGTGCCACCAGCAGAGAGTTGGTGAGGGGGGCTGTTGGCTACACCTTC. It translates to CATSRELVRGAVGYTF.

In this sample, this clonotype turned up a few times. The CDR3 nucleotides are TGTGCCAGCAGCTTCCTCGGGACAGGGTACGATCTTTATGGCTACACCTTC. Translation: CASSFLGTGYDLYGYTF. This sequence joins TRBV7-9 and TRBJ1-2; TRBD1 aligns across 9 bases. V gave up 3 bases and J gave up 5 bases; unmatched junction bases: 13. Germline assignment: CDR1 SEHNR and CDR2 FQNEAQ (reference sequence). The CDR3 has 17 amino acids.

V usage is TRBV20-1 and J usage is TRBJ2-7; 8 bases match TRBD2. The CDR3 contains 15 residues. Trimming cost V 1 base and J 3 bases; bases outside gene matches: 8. Per germline, CDR1 DFQATT and CDR2 SNEGSKA (reference sequence). The CDR3 spells CSARVGGGPYYEQYF. DNA for the CDR3: TGCAGTGCTAGAGTCGGGGGGGGCCCGTACTACGAGCAGTACTTC.

The table lists this clonotype with many counts. V is TRBV5-4 and J is TRBJ2-2; TRBD2 matches 9 bases. This CDR3 region has 15 residues. Germline V lookup: CDR1 SGHNT, CDR2 YYREEE (reference sequence). J was trimmed by 4 bases and V by 4 bases; bases with no gene match: 5. The CDR3 sequence: CASSGSGRPTGELFF. The CDR3 bases are TGTGCCAGCAGCGGGAGCGGGAGGCCCACCGGGGAGCTGTTTTTT. The full variable domain, rest sourced from reference TRBV5-4 and TRBJ2-2, is ETGVTQSPTHLIKTRGQQVTLRCSSQSGHNTVSWYQQALGQGPQFIFQYYREEENGRGNFPPRFSGLQFPNYSSELNVNALELDDSALYLCASSGSGRPTGELFFGEGSRLTVL.

In this sample, this clonotype turned up a few times. V gene TRBV6-5 combines with J gene TRBJ1-5; possibly TRBD1 for D (5 bases). V lost 2 bases, J lost 11 bases, and 10 bases lay in between. The CDR3 has 12 amino acids. Per germline, CDR1 MNHEY and CDR2 SVGAGI. CDR3 residues: CASSYGGGTQHF. The CDR3 region has the DNA TGTGCCAGCAGTTACGGTGGGGGGACCCAGCATTTT.

This clonotype was counted a few times. The gene calls are TRBV9 and TRBJ2-5; possibly TRBD2 for D (6 bases). The CDR3 totals 13 residues. Germline-derived CDR1 and CDR2 are SGDLS and YYNGEE. V was clipped by 4 bases and J by 5 bases, with 12 bases between them. CDR3 protein: CASSPGTWETQYF. In DNA, the CDR3 is TGTGCCAGCAGCCCCGGGACTTGGGAGACCCAGTACTTC. The full variable domain, its missing parts supplied by reference TRBV9 and TRBJ2-5, is DSGVTQTPKHLITATGQRVTLRCSPRSGDLSVYWYQQSLDQGLQFLIQYYNGEERAKGNILERFSAQQFPDLHSELNLSSLELGDSALYFCASSPGTWETQYFGPGTRLLVL.

This clonotype was observed a handful of times. J is TRBJ2-7 and V is TRBV27, with 8 bases lining up with TRBD1. V gave up 5 bases and J gave up 5 bases; unmatched junction bases: 8. This CDR3 has 14 amino acids. CDR1 MNHEY and CDR2 SMNVEV come from the germline V gene (reference sequence). CDR3 sequence reads: CASSPGTGLHEQYF. CDR3 in DNA: TGTGCCAGCAGTCCCGGGACAGGTCTTCACGAGCAGTACTTC.

This clonotype has only a few counts. The chain couples TRBV20-1 to TRBJ2-1, with 9 bases aligning to TRBD2. Germline CDR1 and CDR2: DFQATT and SNEGSKA (reference sequence). The ends lost 0 bases at V and 2 bases at J; junction bases unmatched: 11. This CDR3 spans 18 amino acids. CDR3 sequence: CSARDSPVSGRPYNEQFF. In nucleotides, the CDR3 is TGCAGTGCTAGAGATTCCCCGGTTAGCGGGAGACCCTACAATGAGCAGTTCTTC.

This clonotype was detected a few times. The chain couples TRBV6-5 to TRBJ2-3; TRBD2 agrees at 12 bases. V was clipped by 5 bases and J by 6 bases; unmatched bases: 6. This CDR3 region has 15 residues. CDR1 and CDR2 from the germline V gene are MNHEY and SVGAGI. In DNA, the CDR3 is TGTGCCAGCAGTCTAGCGGGAGGGCTTGGCGATACGCAGTATTTT. It is translated as CASSLAGGLGDTQYF.

The chain combines TRBV29-1 with TRBJ1-2, with D possibly matching TRBD1 (5 bases). Trimming shortened V by 6 bases and J by 5 bases, and 19 bases separated the two germline ends. Germline V gene lookup returns CDR1 SQVTM and CDR2 ANQGSEA. The CDR3 covers 14 residues. The CDR3 coding sequence is TGCAGCGTGGACAAGGCGGTGAGCGCATATGGCTACACCTTC. This translates into CSVDKAVSAYGYTF.

The chain joins TRBV7-2 to TRBJ2-7; D may be TRBD2 (5 bases). Germline V gene lookup returns CDR1 SGHTA and CDR2 FQGNSA. The V end was cut by 0 bases, the J end by 2 bases, with 17 bases between. The CDR3 has 17 amino acids. DNA of the CDR3: TGTGCCAGCAGCTTAGCGGGGTTATGGAAGGGAGCCTACGAGCAGTACTTC. As protein: CASSLAGLWKGAYEQYF.

This clonotype was recorded a few times. The chain combines TRBV5-1 with TRBJ2-1; D might be TRBD2 (6 bases). This CDR3 comprises 18 residues. Trimming cost V 0 bases and J 0 bases, with 16 bases left between them. Germline assignment: CDR1 SGHRS and CDR2 YFSETQ. The CDR3 DNA reads as TGCGCCAGCAGCTTGGTGGGTTGGCGGGATGGCTCCTACAATGAGCAGTTCTTC. Translating gives CASSLVGWRDGSYNEQFF.

This clonotype came up a few times. The chain links TRBV7-3 to TRBJ2-3; 7 bases are shared with TRBD2. V lost 2 bases, J lost 14 bases, and 7 bases stayed unmatched. The CDR3 extends over 12 amino acids. From germline, CDR1 is SGHTA and CDR2 FQGTGA. The CDR3 region is CASSLAGERPYF. The CDR3 nucleotides read TGTGCCAGCAGCTTAGCGGGGGAGCGCCCGTATTTT.

The genes are TRBV12-3 or TRBV12-4 and TRBJ2-5, with 7 nucleotides matching TRBD2. Near its end, the DNA agrees better with TRBJ2-7, so the J call may be wrong. This CDR3 region has 14 residues. The CDR3 nucleotides are TGTGCCAGCAGGCTCAGCGGGACTGCCTACGAGCAGTACTTC. Its protein product is CASRLSGTAYEQYF.

In its sample, this clonotype was seen many times. This chain links TRBV30 with TRBJ2-5; 10 nucleotides agree with TRBD2. CDR3 size: 15 residues. Germline V lookup: CDR1 GTSNPN, CDR2 SVGIG (reference sequence). The V gene end was trimmed by 1 base and the J gene end by 5 bases; junction bases not matched to a gene: 7. The CDR3 DNA is TGTGCCTGGAGTGAAGCAGCGGGGGGGACCGAGACCCAGTACTTC. Encoded protein: CAWSEAAGGTETQYF.

The DNA of the CDR3 is TGTGCCAGCAGCTCGACAGGGGGTCGAGCCAAAAACATTCAGTACTTC. It yields the protein CASSSTGGRAKNIQYF. V is TRBV6-2 or TRBV6-3 and J is TRBJ2-4, with 9 bases that match TRBD1. Germline CDR1 reads MNHEY; CDR2 reads SVGEGT. The CDR3 totals 16 residues. J gave up 0 bases and V 6 bases, and 6 bases lay outside the gene matches.

This clonotype was observed a handful of times. V usage is TRBV7-4 and J usage is TRBJ1-5, with D unresolved. This CDR3 is 14 amino acids long. From germline, CDR1 is SGHVT and CDR2 SQSDAQ. Deletions cut 5 bases from V and 0 bases from J, with 8 bases between. The CDR3 bases are TGTGCCAGCAGCCCCTGTCCTAGCAATCAGCCCCAGCATTTT. It encodes CASSPCPSNQPQHF.

This clonotype has more than one count but fewer than ten. The chain's CDR3 is CASSPDRVIDTQYF. CDR3 DNA: TGTGCCAGCAGCCCAGACAGGGTGATAGATACGCAGTATTTT. V gene TRBV14 combines with J gene TRBJ2-3; 7 bases are shared with TRBD1. The CDR3 has 14 residues. V trimming: 4 bases; J trimming: 5 bases; junction bases outside the gene matches: 6. The germline V gene encodes CDR1 SGHDN and CDR2 FVKESK.

This clonotype was seen only a few times. The chain is built from TRBV28 and TRBJ2-3; a weak D match, TRBD2 (5 bases). Trimming cost V 8 bases and J 10 bases, with 19 bases left between them. Germline assignment: CDR1 MDHEN and CDR2 SYDVKM. The CDR3 consists of 13 residues. CDR3 in DNA: TGTGCCAGCCTCTTCGAGGGAACGGAGGCGCAGTATTTT. It is translated as CASLFEGTEAQYF.

The chain joins TRBV6-6 to TRBJ2-5; D possibly corresponds to TRBD2 (7 bases). Germline CDR1 is MNHNY and CDR2 is SVGAGI (reference sequence). V was trimmed by 1 base and J by 5 bases, leaving 14 bases between them. This CDR3 has 15 amino acids. CDR3 nucleotides: TGTGCCAGCAGTTACTTAGGGGGAGGGTTGGAGACCCAGTACTTC. This encodes CASSYLGGGLETQYF.

The V call is TRBV5-1, the J call TRBJ2-7, with D possibly TRBD1 on 6 matching bases. The germline gives CDR1 SGHRS, CDR2 YFSETQ. CDR3 size: 14 residues. Trimming removed 0 bases at V and 3 bases at J, with 10 bases between. DNA of the CDR3: TGCGCCAGCAGCTTGGATAACAGGGACTACGAGCAGTACTTC. It encodes CASSLDNRDYEQYF. Drawing the rest from reference TRBV5-1 and TRBJ2-7, the complete variable domain is KAGVTQTPRYLIKTRGQQVTLSCSPISGHRSVSWYQQTPGQGLQFLFEYFSETQRNKGNFPGRFSGRQFSNSRSEMNVSTLELGDSALYLCASSLDNRDYEQYFGPGTRLTVT.

This clonotype was counted between two and nine times. CDR3 protein: CASSLGRTTEAFF. CDR3 DNA sequence: TGCGCCAGCAGCTTGGGACGGACCACTGAAGCTTTCTTT. V gene TRBV5-1 combines with J gene TRBJ1-1; no reliable D call. This CDR3 has 13 amino acids. Trimming pared 0 bases from V and 4 bases from J, leaving 7 bases between. From germline, CDR1 is SGHRS and CDR2 YFSETQ.

The V and J genes are TRBV7-2 and TRBJ2-7, with TRBD1 matching over 7 bases. The CDR3 has 13 residues. Unmatched junction bases numbered 9, after V lost 7 bases and J lost 6 bases. Germline V gene data show CDR1 as SGHTA and CDR2 as FQGNSA. CDR3 residues: CASTPRQGSEQYF. CDR3 DNA sequence: TGTGCCAGCACCCCCAGACAGGGTTCCGAGCAGTACTTC.

About this clonotype: One junction end does not reproduce the germline sequence, and a read error may be involved. This chain joins TRBV28 and TRBJ2-5; 9 bases agree with TRBD1. The CDR3 consists of 17 residues. The germline CDR1 and CDR2 sequences are MDHEN and SYDVKM. The CDR3 DNA follows: TGTGCCAGCCGTTTCGTGACCTGGGACAGGGTCGGAGAGACCCAGTACTTC. Protein: CASRFVTWDRVGETQYF.